This T cell receptor (beta chain) was sequenced for a study of blood T cell repertoires in COVID-19. Looked up from germline, CDR1 is LNHDA and CDR2 is SQIVND (reference sequence). Trimming stripped 4 bases from V and 4 bases from J, with 8 bases between. The CDR3 runs to 13 residues. Method: immunoSEQ multiplex PCR; TCRdb's copy keeps in-frame clones and lacks some. The table includes roughly 220,000 clones, approximately 78% detected once. The sequencing input was peripheral blood. V is TRBV19 and J is TRBJ2-1; D unclear. The TCR was taken from an elderly woman with COVID-19, enrolled during active disease. The CDR3 here is CASSSQLYNEQFF. The CDR3 DNA reads as TGTGCCAGTAGTAGCCAACTTTACAATGAGCAGTTCTTC.